This T cell receptor (beta chain) was captured in a study of Graves' ophthalmopathy and Graves' hyperthyroidism. Turning to the study itself: There was a collection of peripheral blood at initial diagnosis, before any treatment.

This clonotype has just a few counts. The antigen is not known. Notes on the study in general: Detected in blood as well were most expanded thyroid clonotypes with frequency above 0.001. From stable hyperthyroidism, ophthalmopathy was separated by a 13-signature model with 85% to 90% sensitivity and under 84% specificity.

Someone took the PBMCs out of less than 11 ml of fresh peripheral blood. Amplified material comprised TCR beta CDR3 regions derived from RNA transcripts. An opening RT-PCR round employed HTBI primers and preceded a second-round multiplex PCR. MiXCR was run by TCRdb on the multiplex PCR reads, yielding one entry per CDR3 protein. The sample has almost 750,000 distinct CDR3 sequences, roughly two fifths seen once. Germline V gene sequence: CDR1 SQVTM, CDR2 ANQGSEA. Trimming cost V 0 bases and J 5 bases; bases outside gene matches: 4. The CDR3 contains 15 residues. The material sequenced was peripheral blood. The TCR comes from an adult man with Graves' ophthalmopathy. This chain uses TRBV29-1 with TRBJ1-4, with 9 positions matching TRBD1. The DNA of the CDR3 is TGCAGCGTTGAAGACACAGGGGGCGAAAATGAAAAACTGTTTTTT. Amino acid sequence: CSVEDTGGENEKLFF.